This T cell receptor (beta chain) was captured by sequencing in a study of blood T cell repertoires in COVID-19. Turning to the study itself: Sources were T cells, B-cell-depleted T cells, or PBMCs; the material itself was cDNA or gDNA.

Original processing notes: Amplification of reference gene primers was used by the study to estimate nucleated cell counts. This table comes from immunoSEQ multiplex PCR, and its TCRdb copy is limited to in-frame clones, with some not included. V and J calls and clone size come straight from that table; D and trimming were deduced from the DNA. The repertoire holds roughly 55,000 clones, with roughly 91% as singletons. This CDR3 comprises 15 residues. The sequenced sample was peripheral blood. This sequence joins TRBV21-1 and TRBJ2-6; TRBD1, the D gene given by the table, was not confirmed from the DNA. TRBV21-1 is termed a pseudogene. The receptor comes from a man aged 45-65 years with active COVID-19. CDR3 sequence: CASSNRGTGANVLTF. The CDR3 DNA is TGTGCCAGCAGCAACAGGGGGACCGGGGCCAACGTCCTGACTTTC.